This T cell receptor beta chain was recovered during a study of Tregs in tolerant kidney transplant recipients. V lost 8 bases to trimming and J lost 4 bases; unmatched junction nucleotides: 9. The CDR3 has 15 amino acids. The germline V gene has CDR1 DFQATT and CDR2 SNEGSKA (reference sequence). A note on this clone: With the read ending 3 residues before the CDR3 end, the germline J gene is used to fill in that end.

Some clones are missing from TCRdb's copy, which holds only in-frame ones; the method was immunoSEQ multiplex PCR. The sample totals about 30,000 clones. This chain uses TRBV20-1 with TRBJ2-1; 12 nucleotides align to TRBD2. This TCR came from a human donor who received a combined kidney and bone marrow transplant. Sequences were derived from CD8+ T cells from blood, sampled before the transplant. The part of the CDR3 DNA that was read is TGCAGTTCCCCCGGACTAGCGGGACTTTACAATGAG. This encodes CSSPGLAGLYNE. The whole CDR3 reads CSSPGLAGLYNEQFF.